These 27 T cell receptor beta chains were all obtained from the same sample, sequenced in a study of regulatory T cells in long-lasting Graves disease. According to the study, TCR beta libraries were built with iRepertoire HTBI primers and CDR3-region Arm-PCR. MiXCR was run by TCRdb on the multiplex PCR reads, yielding one entry per CDR3 protein. The table includes 380,000 or so distinct CDR3 sequences, 15% to 20% detected once. Time point in this sample: newly diagnosed GD, antithyroid drugs for less than 3 months. Construction of the TCR library relied on RNA isolated from PBMCs. These data also featured in a second study, about T cells in Graves' hyperthyroidism and ophthalmopathy.

The sample consisted of peripheral blood mononuclear cells (PBMCs), taken at new diagnosis, from a patient treated with antithyroid drugs. The receptor source for this set is a woman between 18 and 30 years old with Graves disease.

This clonotype was detected a few times. This sequence may be a read error, since a much larger clone differs from it by one base. This chain uses TRBV18 with TRBJ1-2; a possible D gene is TRBD1 (5 bases). The CDR3 has 13 amino acids. CDR1 and CDR2 (germline): KGHSH, LQKENI. For the CDR3, the DNA is TGTGCCAGCTCACCAGGGGGTCGCTATGGCTACGCCTTC. Amino acids: CASSPGGRYGYAF. The entire variable domain, with the rest obtained from reference TRBV18 and TRBJ1-2, is as follows: NAGVMQNPRHLVRRRGQEARLRCSPMKGHSHVYWYRQLPEEGLKFMVYLQKENIIDESGMPKERFSAEFPKEGPSILRIQQVVRGDSAAYFCASSPGGRYGYAFGSGTRLTVV.

The chain employs TRBV7-3 and TRBJ2-2; D is perhaps TRBD2 (7 bases). CDR3 size: 17 residues. The V gene's germline CDR1 is SGHTA and CDR2 FQGTGA. V lost 5 bases, J lost 0 bases, and 16 bases lay in between. The CDR3 spells CASSPPPGGPNTGELFF. The CDR3 nucleotides read TGTGCCAGCAGCCCACCCCCCGGGGGGCCGAACACCGGGGAGCTGTTTTTT.

This clonotype was seen at least ten times. This CDR3 reads CASSHTDSNQPQHF. CDR3 sequence (DNA): TGTGCCAGCAGTCACACAGATAGCAATCAGCCCCAGCATTTT. V usage is TRBV6-1 and J usage is TRBJ1-5; no definite D call. CDR3 length equals 14 residues. CDR1 is MNHNS, CDR2 SASEGT, per germline. V lost 5 bases to trimming and J lost 0 bases, with 8 bases between them.

The V gene is TRBV7-9, the J gene TRBJ1-4; a weak D match, TRBD1 (6 bases). In germline, CDR1 is SEHNR, CDR2 FQNEAQ (reference sequence). V lost 1 base, J lost 10 bases, and 19 bases lay in between. The CDR3 extends over 16 amino acids. The CDR3 region is CASSLGGPRPSGKLFF. In nucleotides, the CDR3 is TGTGCCAGCAGCTTAGGGGGGCCGCGGCCGAGTGGAAAACTGTTTTTT. Variable domain in full (rest from reference TRBV7-9 and TRBJ1-4): DTGVSQNPRHKITKRGQNVTFRCDPISEHNRLYWYRQTLGQGPEFLTYFQNEAQLEKSRLLSDRFSAERPKGSFSTLEIQRTEQGDSAMYLCASSLGGPRPSGKLFFGSGTQLSVL.

This clonotype turned up a few times. The CDR3 DNA reads TGTGCCAGCAGGAGATCAGGGCAAGAGACCCAGTACTTC. The encoded protein is CASRRSGQETQYF. The rearrangement joins TRBV6-2 or TRBV6-3 to TRBJ2-5; D might be TRBD1 (5 bases). The V gene lost 6 bases and the J gene lost 2 bases, with 10 bases spanning the gap. CDR1 and CDR2 (germline): MNHEY, SVGEGT. The CDR3 is 13 residues long.

The chain's CDR3 is CASSEGGAGKLSYNEQFF. CDR3 bases: TGTGCCAGCAGTGAGGGGGGAGCGGGGAAACTCTCCTACAATGAGCAGTTCTTC. V gene TRBV6-1 combines with J gene TRBJ2-1; 7 nucleotides agree with TRBD2. V trimming: 3 bases; J trimming: 0 bases; junction bases outside the gene matches: 11. CDR1 is MNHNS and CDR2 is SASEGT in the germline V gene. The CDR3 is 18 amino acids.

The CDR3 coding sequence is TGTGCCATCAGTGAGTCCCAGGGGCGTGGTGAGCAGTTCTTC. Amino acids: CAISESQGRGEQFF. The rearrangement uses TRBV10-3 and TRBJ2-1; TRBD1 might be the D (6 bases). The germline V and J ends were trimmed by 0 bases and 9 bases, with 12 bases remaining between them. From germline, CDR1 is ENHRY and CDR2 SYGVKD. This CDR3 has 14 amino acids.

About this clonotype: A far more abundant clone sits one base away, making this likely a read error. The chain uses TRBV11-1 and TRBJ2-3; 7 bases map to TRBD1. The J call may be wrong; the DNA end is better matched by TRBJ1-5. In germline, CDR1 is SGHAT, CDR2 FQDESV (reference sequence). CDR3 length equals 19 residues. CDR3 loop: CASSLEWDRPFGSTDTQHF. Here the CDR3 DNA reads TGTGCCAGCAGCTTAGAGTGGGACAGACCCTTCGGGAGCACAGATACGCAGCATTTT.

This clonotype was detected a few times. The V and J genes are TRBV9 and TRBJ2-1; D may correspond to TRBD1 or TRBD2 (5 bases each). CDR1 is SGDLS and CDR2 is YYNGEE in the germline V gene. V lost 0 bases and J 10 bases, leaving 5 bases between the germline ends. The CDR3 has 11 residues. This CDR3 reads CASSVGGEQFF. CDR3 DNA: TGTGCCAGCAGCGTAGGGGGGGAGCAGTTCTTC.

V usage is TRBV9 and J usage is TRBJ1-2, with D tentatively TRBD1 (5 bases). This CDR3 has 16 residues. Germline CDR1 reads SGDLS; CDR2 reads YYNGEE. Trimming left V 4 bases short and J 3 bases short, with 19 bases between. This chain's CDR3 is CASSHFLGRDDYGYTF. DNA of the CDR3: TGTGCCAGCAGCCATTTTTTGGGCAGGGATGACTATGGCTACACCTTC.

This clonotype occurred many times. The chain carries TRBV19 and TRBJ1-5; possible D gene TRBD1, 6 bases. The CDR3 spans 14 residues. Trimming left V 6 bases short and J 7 bases short, with 16 bases between. Germline V CDR1 and CDR2: LNHDA, SQIVND (reference sequence). The CDR3 region is CASRQGRSWQPQHF. DNA of the CDR3: TGTGCCAGTAGACAGGGTAGGTCCTGGCAGCCCCAGCATTTT.

This clonotype showed up just a few times. The chain is built from TRBV2 and TRBJ2-1; D not certain. In germline, CDR1 is SNHLY, CDR2 FYNNEI. The V gene lost 3 bases and the J gene lost 8 bases, with 5 bases spanning the gap. The length of the CDR3 is 11 residues. CDR3 coding DNA: TGTGCCAGCAGTGATTCGGATGAGCAGTTCTTC. Encoded protein: CASSDSDEQFF.

This clonotype was picked up a small number of times. The genes are TRBV5-1 and TRBJ2-5; tentative D call: TRBD2 (6 bases). Germline values: CDR1 SGHRS, CDR2 YFSETQ. This CDR3 spans 19 amino acids. The ends were cut back, 0 bases at V and 5 bases at J, with 26 bases in the middle. This CDR3 reads CASSLDGGRTSAGRETQYF. CDR3 coding DNA: TGCGCCAGCAGCTTGGATGGGGGAAGAACGTCGGCGGGACGGGAGACCCAGTACTTC.

This clonotype was recorded at least ten times. The chain is built from TRBV30 and TRBJ2-2; possibly TRBD2 for D (5 bases). The CDR3 contains 13 residues. V gave up 2 bases and J gave up 1 base, with 5 bases separating them. Germline V gene data show CDR1 as GTSNPN and CDR2 as SVGIG (reference sequence). The CDR3 protein is CAWSRGNTGELFF. DNA of the CDR3: TGTGCCTGGAGTCGGGGGAACACCGGGGAGCTGTTTTTT.

The chain couples TRBV24-1 to TRBJ2-1, with D tentatively TRBD2 (6 bases). The CDR3 extends over 15 amino acids. V lost 3 bases and J lost 8, with 16 bases in between. The germline V gene encodes CDR1 KGHDR and CDR2 SFDVKD. The DNA for the CDR3 is TGTGCCACCAGTGATACGACTAGTTGGGTTGATGAGCAGTTCTTC. Its protein is CATSDTTSWVDEQFF.

This clonotype showed up many times. V gene TRBV2 combines with J gene TRBJ2-3; 9 bases match TRBD2. The CDR3 consists of 16 residues. Germline values: CDR1 SNHLY, CDR2 FYNNEI. V lost 5 bases, J lost 0 bases, and 6 bases stayed unmatched. CDR3 nucleotide sequence: TGTGCCAGCAGTCTATTAGCGGGAGCCAGCACAGATACGCAGTATTTT. This sequence encodes CASSLLAGASTDTQYF.

The genes are TRBV27 and TRBJ2-2; 14 nucleotides agree with TRBD2. The CDR3 has 20 amino acids. The germline V gene encodes CDR1 MNHEY and CDR2 SMNVEV (reference sequence). V shed 4 bases and J 3 bases; nucleotides not matched to a gene: 13. The CDR3 DNA reads as TGTGCCAGCAGTTCCACCGGGACTAGCGGGAGAGTAGGGTACACCGGGGAGCTGTTTTTT. It specifies CASSSTGTSGRVGYTGELFF.

This clonotype was counted ten times or more. V usage is TRBV6-1 and J usage is TRBJ2-7; TRBD2 matches 11 bases. CDR1 is MNHNS and CDR2 is SASEGT in the germline V gene. The CDR3 extends over 17 amino acids. The trim removed 2 bases at V and 0 bases at J, leaving 6 bases unmatched. The CDR3 spells CASSEFRGTSGSYEQYF. CDR3 DNA sequence: TGTGCCAGCAGTGAATTCAGGGGGACTAGCGGCTCCTACGAGCAGTACTTC.

The chain has TRBV6-1 and TRBJ1-3; D remains unclear. CDR3 length equals 14 residues. The V gene lost 2 bases and the J gene lost 1 base, with 6 bases spanning the gap. Per the germline V gene, CDR1 is MNHNS and CDR2 is SASEGT. The DNA for the CDR3 is TGTGCCAGCAGTGAATTGGGTTCTGGAAACACCATATATTTT. Encoded protein: CASSELGSGNTIYF.

In its sample, this clonotype was seen a few times. This rearrangement joins TRBV18 to TRBJ2-1; no reliable D call. The V gene lost 0 bases and the J gene lost 3 bases, with 12 bases spanning the gap. This CDR3 has 16 residues. Per the germline V gene, CDR1 is KGHSH and CDR2 is LQKENI. The CDR3 sequence is CASSPPGNYVYNEQFF. The DNA of the CDR3 is TGTGCCAGCTCACCACCGGGGAACTACGTCTACAATGAGCAGTTCTTC.

In its sample, this clonotype was seen a few times. The chain combines TRBV7-3 with TRBJ2-5; TRBD2 agrees at 9 bases. CDR1 is SGHTA and CDR2 is FQGTGA in the germline V gene. The CDR3 runs to 17 residues. V dropped 1 base and J dropped 3; count of bases not matched to a gene: 9. For the CDR3, the DNA is TGTGCCAGCAGCTTAAGGGGCCGAGCGGGGGGTAAAGAGACCCAGTACTTC. Its protein is CASSLRGRAGGKETQYF. Supplemented by reference TRBV7-3 and TRBJ2-5, the full variable domain reads GAGVSQTPSNKVTEKGKYVELRCDPISGHTALYWYRQSLGQGPEFLIYFQGTGAADDSGLPNDRFFAVRPEGSVSTLKIQRTERGDSAVYLCASSLRGRAGGKETQYFGPGTRLLVL.

This clonotype was found many times. The gene calls are TRBV5-5 and TRBJ1-4; D gene uncertain. The CDR3 is made up of 14 amino acids. Germline V lookup: CDR1 SGHKS, CDR2 YYEKEE (reference sequence). Trimming took off 1 base at V and 6 bases at J, with 10 bases between the two ends. CDR3 loop: CASSLMGEDEKLFF. The CDR3 DNA is TGTGCCAGCAGCTTGATGGGAGAGGATGAAAAACTGTTTTTT.

The table lists this clonotype with many counts. The rearrangement links TRBV30 to TRBJ2-1; 7 nucleotides agree with TRBD2. The V gene's germline CDR1 is GTSNPN and CDR2 SVGIG (reference sequence). V shed 1 base and J 10 bases; nucleotides not matched to a gene: 13. The CDR3 is 15 amino acids. CDR3 loop: CAWSGSPGLITEQFF. CDR3 DNA sequence: TGTGCCTGGAGTGGGTCCCCGGGACTAATTACCGAGCAGTTCTTC.

The chain combines TRBV3-1 with TRBJ1-5, with D unresolved. CDR1 and CDR2 from the germline V gene are LGHDT and YNNKEL (reference sequence). V gave up 1 base and J gave up 3 bases, with 13 bases separating them. The CDR3 spans 16 residues. The CDR3 DNA is TGTGCCAGCAGCCAAGCACCTCCCGGGAACAATCAGCCCCAGCATTTT. The encoded protein is CASSQAPPGNNQPQHF.

This clonotype was detected only a few times. The V call is TRBV4-1, the J call TRBJ2-5; weak D call: TRBD1 (5 bases). CDR1 is MGHRA and CDR2 is YSYEKL in the germline V gene. The CDR3 runs to 16 residues. V was trimmed by 4 bases and J by 1 base, leaving 16 bases between them. This chain's CDR3 is CASSRFQGPPQETQYF. The CDR3 DNA sequence: TGCGCCAGCAGCCGTTTCCAGGGTCCCCCCCAAGAGACCCAGTACTTC.

There are many counts of this clonotype. The chain recombines TRBV7-9 with TRBJ1-2; D uncertain. V dropped 0 bases and J dropped 6 bases, with 8 bases sitting between them. Germline V gives CDR1 SEHNR, CDR2 FQNEAQ (reference sequence). This CDR3 contains 13 residues. The CDR3 loop is CASSLANSDGYTF. The CDR3 bases are TGTGCCAGCAGCTTAGCTAATTCAGATGGCTACACCTTC.

This clonotype was seen more than once but under ten times. DNA of the CDR3: TGCAGCGTTGAAGGGACTATTGAAACTAGCACAGATACGCAGTATTTT. Its translation: CSVEGTIETSTDTQYF. The rearrangement uses TRBV29-1 and TRBJ2-3; D might be TRBD2 (6 bases). Germline CDR1 SQVTM, CDR2 ANQGSEA. V shed 1 base and J shed 0 bases, with 14 bases lying between them. There are 16 residues in the CDR3.